The rows below give T cell receptor beta chains drawn from one sample of a study of blood T cell repertoires in COVID-19. Profiled with immunoSEQ multiplex PCR; TCRdb holds only in-frame clones, not every one. In the table there are fewer than 200,000 clones, around 86% of which are singletons. The sample taken for sequencing was peripheral blood. Receptors were obtained from a woman aged 70-85 years with COVID-19, enrolled during active disease. The CDR3 runs from the conserved cysteine through the conserved F or W. D genes are given only for firm matches. Expanded clones get a size class; other rows say once, few or many, or leave the size out.

v_call	d_call	j_call	clone_size	cdr3_aa	cdr3_nt
TRBV25-1	.	TRBJ1-1	.	CASSEGGRRGTEAFF	TGTGCCAGCAGTGAAGGGGGGAGGAGGGGCACTGAAGCTTTCTTT
TRBV28	TRBD1	TRBJ2-7	.	CASSLAGGDEQYF	TGTGCCAGCAGTTTAGCAGGGGGAGACGAGCAGTACTTC
TRBV7-9	TRBD2	TRBJ2-7	once	CASRSSGSGIEQYF	TGTGCCAGCAGAAGTAGCGGGAGCGGGATAGAGCAGTACTTC
TRBV24-1	TRBD1	TRBJ2-1	.	CATSVQGQNEQFF	TGTGCCACCAGTGTCCAGGGACAGAACGAGCAGTTCTTC
TRBV10-1	TRBD1	TRBJ2-4	.	CARGRQGAAKNIQYF	TGCGCCAGGGGACGACAGGGGGCTGCCAAAAACATTCAGTACTTC
TRBV6-5	TRBD1	TRBJ1-5	.	CASRVTGETQPQHF	TGTGCCAGCAGGGTTACAGGGGAGACTCAGCCCCAGCATTTT
TRBV4-3	TRBD2	TRBJ2-1	.	CASSLLASRLGSYNEQFF	TGCGCCAGCAGCCTACTAGCGTCCCGACTTGGGTCCTACAATGAGCAGTTCTTC
TRBV7-9	.	TRBJ2-5	.	CASSYLGGETQYF	TGTGCCAGCAGCTACCTGGGGGGTGAGACCCAGTACTTC
TRBV5-4	TRBD1	TRBJ2-1	.	CASSLGQGEYNEQFF	TGTGCCAGCAGCTTGGGACAGGGGGAGTACAATGAGCAGTTCTTC
TRBV5-1	TRBD1	TRBJ1-1	few	CASSLAGTGGSTEAFF	TGCGCCAGCAGCTTGGCCGGGACAGGGGGCAGTACTGAAGCTTTCTTT
TRBV27	TRBD2	TRBJ2-1	.	CASSSLGGGREHNEQFF	TGTGCCAGCAGTTCCCTAGGGGGCGGGAGGGAGCACAATGAGCAGTTCTTC
TRBV5-5	.	TRBJ1-3	.	CASSLAGAGNTIYF	TGTGCCAGCAGCTTGGCCGGTGCGGGAAACACCATATATTTT
TRBV7-9	.	TRBJ2-7	.	CASSLSGGSSYEQYF	TGTGCCAGCAGCTTAAGTGGGGGCAGCTCCTACGAGCAGTACTTC
TRBV30	.	TRBJ2-1	.	CVSRDSLRSEQFF	TGTGTTTCCCGGGACTCGTTAAGGAGTGAGCAGTTCTTC
TRBV11-3	TRBD1	TRBJ2-1	few	CASSRITLTGAKEQFF	TGTGCCAGCAGCCGGATAACGCTTACAGGGGCGAAAGAGCAGTTCTTC
TRBV5-4	TRBD2	TRBJ2-2	.	CASSPKLAGGLAGELFF	TGTGCCAGCAGCCCGAAACTAGCGGGAGGGCTGGCCGGGGAGCTGTTTTTT
TRBV5-1	.	TRBJ2-3	.	CASSLTGEVNTQYF	TGCGCCAGCAGCTTGACAGGGGAGGTAAATACGCAGTATTTT
TRBV28	TRBD1	TRBJ2-1	.	CASWTGNTQQFF	TGTGCCAGCTGGACAGGGAACACCCAGCAGTTCTTC
TRBV2	TRBD2	TRBJ2-1	.	CASALAGVYNEQFF	TGTGCCAGCGCTTTGGCGGGAGTCTACAATGAGCAGTTCTTC
TRBV30	TRBD1	TRBJ1-1	.	CAWSMGQINPNTEAFF	TGTGCCTGGAGTATGGGACAGATAAACCCGAACACTGAAGCTTTCTTT
TRBV7-9	.	TRBJ2-7	.	CASSLERGTEQYF	TGTGCCAGCAGCTTAGAAAGGGGGACGGAGCAGTACTTC
TRBV5-8	TRBD2	TRBJ2-1	.	CASSVRTSYDEQFF	TGTGCCAGCAGCGTACGGACTAGTTATGATGAGCAGTTCTTC
TRBV7-9	TRBD1	TRBJ1-4	.	CASMVAQGEEKLFF	TGTGCCAGCATGGTTGCACAGGGGGAGGAAAAACTGTTTTTT
TRBV28	TRBD2	TRBJ2-3	.	CASSLNGLAGGRADTQYF	TGTGCCAGCAGTTTAAACGGGCTAGCGGGAGGGCGGGCAGATACGCAGTATTTT
TRBV30	.	TRBJ1-1	.	CAWSVRGTTMNTEAFF	TGTGCCTGGAGTGTAAGGGGGACCACCATGAACACTGAAGCTTTCTTT
TRBV25-1	.	TRBJ1-6	.	CASNLQYNSPLHF	TGTGCCAGCAATCTACAGTATAATTCACCCCTCCACTTT
TRBV11-2	TRBD1	TRBJ2-1	.	CASRRQGAAYNEQFF	TGTGCCAGCAGGAGGCAGGGGGCAGCCTACAATGAGCAGTTCTTC
TRBV7-2	TRBD2	TRBJ2-7	.	CASKLTSAAYEQYF	TGTGCCAGCAAACTTACTAGCGCCGCCTACGAGCAGTACTTC
TRBV2	.	TRBJ2-1	.	CASSEALTGLEQFF	TGTGCCAGCAGTGAAGCGCTGACGGGGTTAGAGCAGTTCTTC
TRBV24-1	TRBD1	TRBJ1-4	.	CATSEEGQGNEKLFF	TGTGCCACCAGTGAGGAGGGACAGGGGAATGAAAAACTGTTTTTT
TRBV6-6	.	TRBJ1-6	.	CASKYGVGGANSPLHF	TGTGCCAGCAAATACGGGGTAGGAGGGGCAAATTCACCCCTCCACTTT
TRBV5-6	.	TRBJ1-5	.	CASSLRGYSNQPQHF	TGTGCCAGCAGCTTGCGGGGGTATAGCAATCAGCCCCAGCATTTT
TRBV7-2	TRBD1	TRBJ2-5	.	CASSLGARDRPQETQYF	TGTGCCAGCAGCTTAGGAGCCCGGGACAGGCCCCAAGAGACCCAGTACTTC
TRBV2	.	TRBJ2-3	.	CASSVRGYGTQYF	TGTGCCAGCAGTGTCCGGGGTTATGGTACGCAGTATTTT
TRBV5-6	TRBD2	TRBJ2-1	.	CASSRPGTREVHEQFF	TGTGCCAGCAGCCGTCCCGGGACTAGGGAGGTCCATGAGCAGTTCTTC
TRBV6-1	TRBD1	TRBJ1-3	few	CASRFTGDGNTIYF	TGTGCCAGCAGATTTACAGGGGATGGAAACACCATATATTTT
TRBV30	.	TRBJ2-3	.	CALERGGTQYF	TGTGCCTTAGAGCGAGGGGGTACGCAGTATTTT
TRBV5-1	.	TRBJ2-7	.	CASSLVSGGQISYEQYF	TGCGCCAGCAGCTTGGTATCGGGTGGCCAGATCTCCTACGAGCAGTACTTC
TRBV29-1	.	TRBJ2-7	.	CSVEGYREFTRVQYF	TGCAGCGTTGAAGGCTACAGGGAATTTACGAGGGTGCAGTACTTC
TRBV10-3	TRBD1	TRBJ1-2	.	CAISPQGAAGYTF	TGTGCCATCAGTCCACAGGGGGCCGCTGGCTACACCTTC
TRBV5-1	.	TRBJ1-1	.	CASGQGTSDREAFF	TGCGCCAGCGGGCAGGGAACATCGGACAGAGAAGCTTTCTTT
TRBV4-1	TRBD1	TRBJ1-6	.	CASSHPGQENSPLHF	TGCGCCAGCAGCCACCCCGGACAGGAAAATTCACCCCTCCACTTT
TRBV7-2	TRBD1	TRBJ1-1	.	CASSLVRTGGAQNTEAFF	TGTGCCAGCAGCTTAGTCCGGACAGGAGGGGCCCAAAACACTGAAGCTTTCTTT